The 14 T cell receptor beta chains in this list originate from one sample, sequenced in a study of shared clonotypes between healthy human individuals. Measured with immunoSEQ multiplex PCR; TCRdb has only the in-frame clones, and not every one. The repertoire includes roughly 2.5 million clones, over 85% of them detected once, and roughly 0.14% sits in the top ten. The material sequenced was naive CD4+ T cells sorted from blood. Subset noted: CD45RA+ positively selected. Source of these receptors: a man aged 18 to 29 in good health.

About this clone itself: The same CDR3 can be traced to other DNA sequences in this sample. This chain links TRBV5-4 with TRBJ1-2, with D possibly TRBD1 on 5 matching bases. The CDR3 contains 13 residues. V lost 4 bases to trimming and J lost 4 bases, with 11 bases between them. Per germline, CDR1 SGHNT and CDR2 YYREEE (reference sequence). CDR3 DNA sequence: TGTGCCAGCAGCCCCGACAGAATCTATGGCTACACCTTC. Translating gives CASSPDRIYGYTF.

The chain joins TRBV5-4 to TRBJ2-5; D is possibly TRBD1 (6 bases). From germline, CDR1 is SGHNT and CDR2 YYREEE (reference sequence). CDR3 length equals 16 residues. V was pared by 2 bases and J by 2 bases, with 16 bases between. DNA for the CDR3: TGTGCCAGCAGCTTACAGGGATTTGCGGTTCAAGAGACCCAGTACTTC. Protein product: CASSLQGFAVQETQYF.

V is TRBV15 and J is TRBJ1-6; unclear D gene. V was clipped by 3 bases and J by 4 bases, with 4 bases between them. Germline assignment: CDR1 LNHNV and CDR2 YYDKDF (reference sequence). This CDR3 has 13 residues. The CDR3 spells CATSREYNSPLHF. In nucleotides, the CDR3 is TGTGCCACCAGCAGGGAATATAATTCACCCCTCCACTTT.

V and J are TRBV7-9 and TRBJ2-1; 9 bases match TRBD2. The CDR3 loop spans 16 amino acids. The V and J ends lost 2 bases and 4 bases, in that order; junction bases with no gene match: 6. The V gene's germline CDR1 is SEHNR and CDR2 FQNEAQ (reference sequence). The CDR3 DNA reads as TGTGCCAGCAGCTTACTAGGCGGGGGGGCATACAATGAGCAGTTCTTC. Translated, it gives CASSLLGGGAYNEQFF.

This chain links TRBV5-6 with TRBJ1-6; maybe TRBD1 (5 bases). V lost 3 bases to trimming and J lost 4 bases, with 17 bases between them. Germline CDR1 is SGHDT and CDR2 is YYEEEE. CDR3 length equals 17 residues. The CDR3 here is CASSSTSRDGYNSPLHF. The CDR3 DNA reads TGTGCCAGCAGCTCAACCTCCCGGGACGGATATAATTCACCCCTCCACTTT.

In its sample, this clone was seen a few times. This sample includes further DNA sequences coding for the same CDR3. This chain uses TRBV5-1 with TRBJ2-2; 12 nucleotides agree with TRBD2. V gave up 3 bases and J gave up 1 base; unmatched junction bases: 1. Per germline, CDR1 SGHRS and CDR2 YFSETQ. The CDR3 covers 16 residues. The CDR3 region is CASSSGLAGNTGELFF. As DNA, the CDR3 is TGCGCCAGCAGCTCGGGACTAGCGGGGAACACCGGGGAGCTGTTTTTT.

The chain links TRBV5-4 to TRBJ2-2, with D possibly TRBD2 on 7 matching bases. V was clipped by 1 base and J by 5 bases, with 15 bases between them. CDR3 length equals 16 residues. Germline V gene lookup returns CDR1 SGHNT and CDR2 YYREEE (reference sequence). The CDR3 sequence: CASSLTGGTTTGELFF. CDR3 DNA: TGTGCCAGCAGCTTGACGGGGGGCACGACAACCGGGGAGCTGTTTTTT.

This clone was recorded once. In the same sample, other DNA sequences code for this CDR3. The V call is TRBV9, the J call TRBJ2-3, with TRBD2 matching 9 bases. The V gene end was trimmed by 3 bases and the J gene end by 1 base; junction bases not matched to a gene: 3. This CDR3 is built from 15 residues. Germline V lookup: CDR1 SGDLS, CDR2 YYNGEE. DNA for the CDR3: TGTGCCAGCAGCGGGGTAGCGGGGGGCACAGATACGCAGTATTTT. Its translation is CASSGVAGGTDTQYF.

In the case of this clone: The identical CDR3 is also encoded by other nucleotide sequences in the sample. The J gene is TRBJ1-1, the V gene TRBV19; 7 bases match TRBD1. Germline V gives CDR1 LNHDA, CDR2 SQIVND (reference sequence). The CDR3 is 13 amino acids. The ends lost 9 bases at V and 5 bases at J; junction bases unmatched: 9. The CDR3 reads CASRDSQSTEAFF. The CDR3 DNA follows: TGTGCCAGCCGGGACAGTCAGTCAACTGAAGCTTTCTTT.

This clone appeared a single time. The chain is built from TRBV20-1 and TRBJ2-7; tentative D call: TRBD1 (5 bases). This CDR3 region has 11 residues. CDR1 DFQATT and CDR2 SNEGSKA come from the germline V gene (reference sequence). V was shortened by 1 base and J by 6 bases, with 7 bases between the two germline ends. CDR3 region: CSARAQAEQYF. CDR3 nucleotides: TGCAGTGCTAGAGCACAGGCCGAGCAGTACTTC.

The rearrangement links TRBV7-2 to TRBJ2-7; 8 bases match TRBD2. The V segment lost 10 bases and the J segment 0 bases; nucleotides outside the gene matches: 11. From germline, CDR1 is SGHTA and CDR2 FQGNSA. The CDR3 covers 15 residues. The CDR3 nucleotides are TGTGCCACCACAAACACGGGAGGGTTCTCCTACGAGCAGTACTTC. Translation gives CATTNTGGFSYEQYF. The variable domain in full, completed from reference TRBV7-2 and TRBJ2-7, reads GAGVSQSPSNKVTEKGKDVELRCDPISGHTALYWYRQSLGQGLEFLIYFQGNSAPDKSGLPSDRFSAERTGGSVSTLTIQRTQQEDSAVYLCATTNTGGFSYEQYFGPGTRLTVT.

CDR3 amino acids: CASSYMGTGELFF. The CDR3 DNA follows: TGTGCCAGCAGTTACATGGGCACCGGGGAGCTGTTTTTT. This chain links TRBV6-6 with TRBJ2-2; D uncertain. V shed 2 bases and J shed 4 bases, with 5 bases lying between them. The CDR3 loop spans 13 amino acids. CDR1 MNHNY and CDR2 SVGAGI come from the germline V gene (reference sequence).

V is TRBV4-3 and J is TRBJ2-7; TRBD2 matches at 7 bases. The CDR3 consists of 16 residues. Germline CDR1 is LGHNA and CDR2 is YSLEER. Germline trimming cut 0 bases from V and 2 bases from J; bases unmatched to any gene: 7. The CDR3 here is CASSQEGASGPYEQYF. As DNA, the CDR3 is TGCGCCAGCAGCCAAGAGGGCGCTAGCGGACCCTACGAGCAGTACTTC.

This rearrangement joins TRBV7-2 to TRBJ2-3; perhaps D is TRBD1 or TRBD2 (5 bases each). The CDR3 contains 11 residues. Looked up from germline, CDR1 is SGHTA and CDR2 is FQGNSA. V shed 3 bases and J shed 8 bases, with 6 bases lying between them. CDR3 bases: TGTGCCAGCAGCTTTGGGGGTACGCAGTATTTT. It translates to CASSFGGTQYF.